These T cell receptor beta chains were read from a single sample in a study of blood T cells in healthy people across ages. MiXCR, run by TCRdb on the 5' RACE reads, gives a single entry per CDR3 protein. The sample consists of 750,000 or so distinct CDR3 sequences, around 25% of them appearing once. These data were also reused for a study on T cells of mothers and their children.

Sequencing used blood. These TCRs come from a boy aged 5-17 years in good health. Each CDR3 is given with its conserved first and last residue. A D gene is named only where the DNA matches it firmly. Part of the rows lack a size; the others show once, few, many or a class for expanded clones.

cdr3_nt cdr3_aa clone_size j_call d_call v_call
TGTGCCAGCAGAAACAGGGCACCCACCGGGGAGCTGTTTTTT CASRNRAPTGELFF few TRBJ2-2 NA TRBV7-2
TGTGCCAGCAGCGTAGTACTAGCGGGGTCCTCCTACGAGCAGTACTTC CASSVVLAGSSYEQYF NA TRBJ2-7 TRBD2 TRBV7-2
TGTGCCAGCAGCTCCCCGGACAGATACGAGCAGTACTTC CASSSPDRYEQYF few TRBJ2-7 NA TRBV7-9
TGCGCCAGCAGCTTGAGAGCGGGACAGCGTATCTACGAGCAGTACTTC CASSLRAGQRIYEQYF NA TRBJ2-7 NA TRBV5-1
TGTGCCAGCAGTTGGGACAGGGGAGGCGGCTATGGCTACACCTTC CASSWDRGGGYGYTF NA TRBJ1-2 TRBD1 TRBV6-5
TGTGCCAGCACCGAGGGGGTTGGGGCAACCGGGGAGCTGTTTTTT CASTEGVGATGELFF NA TRBJ2-2 NA TRBV27
TGTGCCAGCAGTCCTGACAGCTCTGGAGAGACCCAGTACTTC CASSPDSSGETQYF NA TRBJ2-5 NA TRBV27
TGCAGTGCTAGTGACGATTCAGGGTGGGGTCGGGATGGCTACACCTTC CSASDDSGWGRDGYTF few TRBJ1-2 NA TRBV20-1
TGCGCCAGCAGAGATGCGGACAGGGACTCCTACAATGAGCAGTTCTTC CASRDADRDSYNEQFF NA TRBJ2-1 TRBD1 TRBV10-2
TGCGCCAGCAGCTGGGGGATCTACAATGAGCAGTACTTC CASSWGIYNEQYF NA TRBJ2-7 NA TRBV5-1
TGTGCCAGCAGCGACGGGACTCGCTACGAGCAGTACTTC CASSDGTRYEQYF NA TRBJ2-7 NA TRBV9
TGCGCCAGCAGCCTCAACGGGGGACTAGCGACTTACAATGAGCAGTTCTTC CASSLNGGLATYNEQFF few TRBJ2-1 TRBD2 TRBV4-1
TGTGCCAGCAAGACGGGGACAGGGACAGCCAAAAACATTCAGTACTTC CASKTGTGTAKNIQYF NA TRBJ2-4 TRBD1 TRBV28
TGTGCCAGCAGCCAAGGTGCAGGATACGAGCAGTACTTC CASSQGAGYEQYF many TRBJ2-7 NA TRBV3-1
TGTGCCAGCACTCCGCGGACCGGGTCGGGGACCCAGTACTTC CASTPRTGSGTQYF NA TRBJ2-5 NA TRBV12-3/TRBV12-4
TGCGCCAGCAGCCAAGTTATAGGGAGAAATGAGCAGTTCTTC CASSQVIGRNEQFF few TRBJ2-1 NA TRBV4-1
TGTGCCAGCAGTACGCGGGACTCCCTGAACTCTGGGGCCAACGTCCTGACTTTC CASSTRDSLNSGANVLTF NA TRBJ2-6 NA TRBV27
TGTGCCACCAGTGATGATCCGGGACAGGGGAAAGATACGCAGTATTTT CATSDDPGQGKDTQYF few TRBJ2-3 TRBD1 TRBV24-1
TGTGCCAGCAGCTTTGGACAGGGTCCCGGCGAGCAGTACTTC CASSFGQGPGEQYF few TRBJ2-7 TRBD1 TRBV5-6
TGTGCCAGCAGCTCTAGAGGGAGGGTCGGTGCCAAAAACATTCAGTACTTC CASSSRGRVGAKNIQYF NA TRBJ2-4 TRBD2 TRBV7-2
TGTGCCAGCCAGAGGCAGGGCGTGGGCAAAAACATTCAGTACTTC CASQRQGVGKNIQYF NA TRBJ2-4 NA TRBV27
TGTGCCACCAGCAGTGACCTCGGGACTAGCGGGGACCAAGAGACCCAGTACTTC CATSSDLGTSGDQETQYF few TRBJ2-5 TRBD2 TRBV15
TGTGCCAGCAGTAGGGGGGCGGTCTACGAGCAGTACTTC CASSRGAVYEQYF NA TRBJ2-7 NA TRBV28